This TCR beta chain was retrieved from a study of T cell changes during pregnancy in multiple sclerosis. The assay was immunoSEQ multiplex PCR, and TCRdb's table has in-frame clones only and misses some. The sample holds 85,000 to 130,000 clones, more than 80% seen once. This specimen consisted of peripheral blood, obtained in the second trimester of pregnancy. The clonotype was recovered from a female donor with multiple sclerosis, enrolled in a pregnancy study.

The CDR3 DNA reads as TGTGCCAGCTCTCCGATGGACAGGAACACTGAAGCTTTCTTT. Its translation: CASSPMDRNTEAFF. This chain links TRBV18 with TRBJ1-1, with D tentatively TRBD1 (6 bases). The CDR3 runs 14 residues. Trimming removed 6 bases from V and 1 base from J, with 12 bases in between. CDR1 is KGHSH and CDR2 is LQKENI in the germline V gene.